These 21 T cell receptor beta chains came from one sample sequenced in a study of beta chain features in type 1 diabetes. The study's findings and limits: TCRB CDR3 length was moderately but significantly reduced in all four CD4+ subsets of Type 1 diabetes patients.

The sequenced template was cDNA made from the entire isolated RNA. This table comes from immunoSEQ multiplex PCR, and its TCRdb copy is limited to in-frame clones, with some not included. The table has tens of thousands of clones, around 63% seen once; the top ten hold 1.5% to 2%. The antigens these receptors bind are not known. Sequencing used Tregs from blood. Source of these receptors: a man aged 25-45 years with type 1 diabetes. Some clones in this sample may be carry-over from other donors' samples.

The gene calls are TRBV4-2 and TRBJ1-2; possible D gene TRBD1, 5 bases. This CDR3 comprises 14 residues. Trimming pared 2 bases from V and 4 bases from J, leaving 11 bases between. Looked up from germline, CDR1 is LGHNA and CDR2 is YNFKEQ. The CDR3 sequence is CASSQPTGVYGYTF. CDR3 sequence (DNA): TGTGCCAGCAGCCAACCCACAGGAGTCTATGGCTACACCTTC.

This rearrangement joins TRBV14 to TRBJ1-1; TRBD1 might be the D (6 bases). V was cut by 1 base and J by 4 bases, with 10 bases left in between. The CDR3 sequence is 14 residues long. Germline lookup yields CDR1 SGHDN and CDR2 FVKESK. CDR3 sequence (DNA): TGTGCCAGCAGCCAAGTGGGGGCTCGCACTGAAGCTTTCTTT. This codes for CASSQVGARTEAFF.

The chain uses TRBV30 and TRBJ1-5, with D unresolved. The CDR3 runs to 15 residues. Trimming pared 0 bases from V and 3 bases from J, leaving 12 bases between. The germline V gene encodes CDR1 GTSNPN and CDR2 SVGIG (reference sequence). CDR3 loop: CAWSVATRYNQPQHF. CDR3 DNA: TGTGCCTGGAGTGTAGCCACCCGGTACAATCAGCCCCAGCATTTT.

The genes are TRBV19 and TRBJ2-6; TRBD1 matches at 7 bases. The CDR3 totals 17 residues. The ends lost 3 bases at V and 0 bases at J; junction bases unmatched: 5. Germline V lookup: CDR1 LNHDA, CDR2 SQIVND (reference sequence). CDR3 loop: CASSMQGVVSGANVLTF. Here the CDR3 DNA reads TGTGCCAGTAGTATGCAGGGGGTAGTCTCTGGGGCCAACGTCCTGACTTTC.

The chain uses TRBV7-2 and TRBJ2-7; 7 bases fit TRBD1. V shed 4 bases and J 2 bases; nucleotides not matched to a gene: 5. Germline V gene sequence: CDR1 SGHTA, CDR2 FQGNSA. CDR3 size: 14 residues. The chain's CDR3 is CASSSDRLTYEQYF. In nucleotides, the CDR3 is TGTGCCAGCAGCTCGGACAGGTTGACCTACGAGCAGTACTTC.

This clone showed up just a few times. The chain links TRBV5-1 to TRBJ1-1; D is undetermined. The CDR3 sequence is 13 residues long. In germline, CDR1 is SGHRS, CDR2 YFSETQ. V shed 0 bases and J shed 3 bases, with 6 bases lying between them. The CDR3 protein is CASSLVEDTEAFF. The DNA of the CDR3 is TGCGCCAGCAGCTTGGTGGAGGACACTGAAGCTTTCTTT.

This sequence joins TRBV11-2 and TRBJ1-2, with D perhaps TRBD1 (5 bases). The CDR3 length is 13 residues. Per germline, CDR1 SGHAT and CDR2 FQNNGV. With 5 bases removed from V and 4 bases from J, the gap between germline ends came to 11 bases. In nucleotides, the CDR3 is TGTGCCAGCAGCAACAGACAGCTCTATGGCTACACCTTC. Encoded protein: CASSNRQLYGYTF.

This chain joins TRBV5-1 and TRBJ2-4; 11 bases are shared with TRBD1. Germline V CDR1 and CDR2: SGHRS, YFSETQ. The CDR3 is made up of 15 amino acids. The ends lost 4 bases at V and 5 bases at J; junction bases unmatched: 5. Here the CDR3 reads CASSTGTGGQNIQYF. CDR3 sequence (DNA): TGCGCCAGCAGCACGGGGACAGGGGGTCAAAACATTCAGTACTTC.

The J gene is TRBJ1-2, the V gene TRBV29-1; 8 positions agree with TRBD1. Per germline, CDR1 SQVTM and CDR2 ANQGSEA. V was clipped by 7 bases and J by 7 bases; unmatched bases: 14. CDR3 length equals 14 residues. The CDR3 nucleotides read TGCAGCGCCATGAGGACAGGGAGGGAGAGTGGCTACACCTTC. The encoded protein is CSAMRTGRESGYTF.

This clone showed up just a few times. The V and J genes are TRBV5-1 and TRBJ2-1; TRBD2 agrees at 8 bases. There are 15 residues in the CDR3. Germline loops: CDR1 SGHRS, CDR2 YFSETQ. V shed 3 bases, J shed 6 bases, and the junction held 8 bases outside the gene matches. The CDR3 region has the DNA TGCGCCAGCAGCTCCCTACCGGGGGGGGGCAATGAGCAGTTCTTC. This gives the protein CASSSLPGGGNEQFF.

The chain has TRBV19 and TRBJ2-1, with 13 bases matching TRBD2. Germline V gene lookup returns CDR1 LNHDA and CDR2 SQIVND (reference sequence). CDR3 size: 20 residues. The ends lost 5 bases at V and 4 bases at J; junction bases unmatched: 17. CDR3 amino acids: CASSPLKHRLAGGRYNEQFF. The CDR3, as DNA: TGTGCCAGTAGTCCACTCAAACATCGACTAGCGGGGGGCCGGTACAATGAGCAGTTCTTC.

The rearrangement uses TRBV6-5 and TRBJ2-7; D gene unclear. From germline, CDR1 is MNHEY and CDR2 SVGAGI. Trimming took off 3 bases at V and 7 bases at J, with 7 bases between the two ends. This CDR3 contains 11 residues. CDR3 in amino acids: CASSYKLEQYF. CDR3 nucleotides: TGTGCCAGCAGTTATAAGCTGGAGCAGTACTTC.

The rearrangement joins TRBV7-2 to TRBJ1-6; tentatively, D is TRBD1 (5 bases). Germline values: CDR1 SGHTA, CDR2 FQGNSA. The CDR3 contains 14 residues. The V end lost 2 bases, the J end lost 8 bases, and 10 bases lay between the germline ends. The CDR3 loop reads CASSLRGEYSPLHF. The CDR3 bases are TGTGCCAGCAGCTTACGGGGGGAATATTCACCCCTCCACTTT.

This chain joins TRBV6-5 and TRBJ2-3; weak D call: TRBD1 (6 bases). Per germline, CDR1 MNHEY and CDR2 SVGAGI. The CDR3 runs to 15 residues. Deletions cut 5 bases from V and 4 bases from J, with 16 bases between. The CDR3 is CASSARQAAADTQYF. CDR3 nucleotides: TGTGCCAGCAGTGCCAGACAGGCGGCGGCAGATACGCAGTATTTT.

The chain recombines TRBV9 with TRBJ2-1; TRBD1 agrees at 8 bases. Germline trimming cut 3 bases from V and 10 bases from J; bases unmatched to any gene: 9. This CDR3 has 14 residues. Germline-derived CDR1 and CDR2 are SGDLS and YYNGEE. The CDR3 DNA is TGTGCCAGCAGCGCCGGACAGGGCTTCGGGGAGCAGTTCTTC. Its translation is CASSAGQGFGEQFF.

This clone was counted a few times. This CDR3 is CASSLAFQETQYF. Written as DNA, the CDR3 is TGTGCCAGCAGCTTAGCCTTCCAAGAGACCCAGTACTTC. The chain links TRBV11-1 to TRBJ2-5; no firm D call. The CDR3 contains 13 residues. Trimming pared 0 bases from V and 1 base from J, leaving 3 bases between. Germline CDR1 and CDR2: SGHAT and FQDESV (reference sequence).

The rearrangement links TRBV4-2 to TRBJ2-5; 11 positions match TRBD2. The J call may be wrong; the DNA end is better matched by TRBJ2-7. The CDR3 covers 20 residues. Germline loops: CDR1 LGHNA, CDR2 YNFKEQ. This chain's CDR3 is CASSHQWTGRSGGASYEQYF. Here the CDR3 DNA reads TGTGCCAGCAGCCACCAATGGACAGGGCGTAGCGGGGGGGCGTCCTACGAGCAGTACTTC.

The CDR3 loop reads CASGFSAVPLHF. The CDR3 nucleotides read TGTGCTAGTGGTTTCTCGGCGGTACCCCTCCACTTT. The rearrangement links TRBV12-5 to TRBJ1-6; D is unclear. This CDR3 has 12 amino acids. Trimming removed 3 bases at V and 12 bases at J, with 9 bases between. CDR1 is LGHNT, CDR2 FRNRAP, per germline.

This clone was seen a few times. The chain employs TRBV29-1 and TRBJ2-5, with TRBD1 identical over 8 bases. This CDR3 region has 13 residues. Germline CDR1 and CDR2: SQVTM and ANQGSEA. The junction had 7 bases not matched to a gene; V was cut back by 5 bases and J by 5 bases. The CDR3 DNA sequence: TGCAGCGTTCCCCAGGGGGCCAGGGAGACCCAGTACTTC. Translating gives CSVPQGARETQYF.

The chain couples TRBV2 to TRBJ1-1; D is unresolved. Germline CDR1 reads SNHLY; CDR2 reads FYNNEI. Between the trimmed V and J ends, which lost 8 bases and 1 base, there was a span of 11 bases. The CDR3 has 13 residues. In nucleotides, the CDR3 is TGTGCCAGCGTAGCTGAGCAGAACACTGAAGCTTTCTTT. Translation gives CASVAEQNTEAFF.

V and J are TRBV28 and TRBJ2-3; 7 bases align to TRBD2. J lost 4 bases, V lost 3 bases, and 7 bases had no gene match. Germline loops: CDR1 MDHEN, CDR2 SYDVKM. The CDR3 consists of 15 residues. The CDR3 reads CASSFRGGFADTQYF. Written as DNA, the CDR3 is TGTGCCAGCAGTTTCCGCGGGGGATTCGCAGATACGCAGTATTTT. The whole variable domain, remainder taken from reference TRBV28 and TRBJ2-3, is DVKVTQSSRYLVKRTGEKVFLECVQDMDHENMFWYRQDPGLGLRLIYFSYDVKMKEKGDIPEGYSVSREKKERFSLILESASTNQTSMYLCASSFRGGFADTQYFGPGTRLTVL.